These T cell receptor beta chains were read from a single sample in a study of blood T cell repertoires in COVID-19. Using immunoSEQ multiplex PCR, the repertoire was profiled, and TCRdb retains in-frame clones only, with some absent. The data contain 100,000 to 150,000 clones, around 74% of them singletons. The sample taken for sequencing was peripheral blood. Receptor source: a man aged 80 or over with COVID-19, enrolled during active disease. The CDR3 runs from the conserved cysteine through the conserved F or W. The D gene is left open where the match is weak. A row's size may be missing; if present it is once, few, many or a size class.

j_gene,abundance,v_gene,d_gene,CDR3aa,CDR3nt
TRBJ1-5,NA,TRBV7-8,NA,CASSLGGLQPQHF,TGTGCCAGCAGCTTAGGAGGGCTTCAGCCCCAGCATTTT
TRBJ2-5,NA,TRBV13,NA,CASSLTDFQETQYF,TGTGCCAGCAGCTTAACAGATTTCCAAGAGACCCAGTACTTC
TRBJ2-2,NA,TRBV7-3,NA,CASSAGAGELFF,TGTGCCAGCAGCGCCGGGGCCGGGGAGCTGTTTTTT
TRBJ2-1,NA,TRBV5-8,TRBD2,CASSLAREGNEQFF,TGTGCCAGCAGCTTGGCCCGGGAGGGCAATGAGCAGTTCTTC
TRBJ2-7,NA,TRBV2,TRBD2,CASSAGVGYEQYF,TGTGCCAGCTCTGCGGGAGTGGGCTACGAGCAGTACTTC
TRBJ1-4,NA,TRBV29-1,NA,CSVGGGATNEKLFF,TGCAGCGTTGGAGGGGGAGCAACTAATGAAAAACTGTTTTTT
TRBJ2-1,NA,TRBV5-6,TRBD2,CASSHGEAGVLYNEQFF,TGTGCCAGCAGCCATGGTGAAGCGGGAGTACTATACAATGAGCAGTTCTTC
TRBJ1-6,NA,TRBV4-2,NA,CASSPQGGGNSPLHF,TGTGCCAGCAGCCCACAGGGTGGCGGCAATTCACCCCTCCACTTT
TRBJ1-4,NA,TRBV10-3,TRBD1,CAISPGGLGEKLFF,TGTGCCATCAGTCCAGGGGGCTTGGGCGAAAAACTGTTTTTT
TRBJ1-4,few,TRBV29-1,TRBD1,CSVEIQGAFEKLFF,TGCAGCGTTGAAATTCAGGGGGCCTTTGAAAAACTGTTTTTT
TRBJ1-4,NA,TRBV28,NA,CASSPYRSPEKLFF,TGTGCCAGCAGTCCCTACCGATCACCTGAAAAACTGTTTTTT
TRBJ1-5,NA,TRBV19,NA,CASSITGSNQPQHF,TGTGCCAGTAGTATCACAGGGAGCAATCAGCCCCAGCATTTT
TRBJ1-1,NA,TRBV6-5,NA,CASSYDGGARAFF,TGTGCCAGCAGTTACGATGGGGGGGCTAGAGCTTTCTTT
TRBJ2-7,NA,TRBV4-1,TRBD2,CASSLSSGSYEQYF,TGCGCCAGCAGTCTTTCTAGCGGGAGCTACGAGCAGTACTTC
TRBJ2-5,NA,TRBV27,NA,CASSPLGGLAGKTQYF,TGTGCCAGCAGCCCCTTGGGGGGACTCGCGGGCAAGACCCAGTACTTC
TRBJ2-1,NA,TRBV5-5,TRBD1,CASSLDAGGFYNEQFF,TGTGCCAGCAGCTTGGATGCAGGGGGCTTCTACAATGAGCAGTTCTTC
TRBJ1-2,once,TRBV7-9,TRBD1,CASSLATGANYGYTF,TGTGCCAGCAGCTTAGCGACAGGGGCTAACTATGGCTACACCTTC
TRBJ1-5,few,TRBV28,TRBD1,CASSLSSGGKNQPQHF,TGTGCCAGCAGTTTATCGTCAGGGGGCAAGAATCAGCCCCAGCATTTT
TRBJ1-2,NA,TRBV11-2,NA,CASSPGQNYGYTF,TGTGCCAGCAGCCCCGGACAGAACTATGGCTACACCTTC
TRBJ1-6,NA,TRBV27,TRBD1,CASSGQEWRSPLHF,TGTGCCAGCAGTGGACAGGAGTGGCGATCACCCCTCCACTTT
TRBJ2-5,NA,TRBV20-1,NA,CSARDQETQYF,TGCAGTGCTAGAGACCAGGAGACCCAGTACTTC
TRBJ2-5,NA,TRBV6-5,NA,CASSRLAELRETQYF,TGTGCCAGCAGTCGCTTGGCGGAGCTGAGAGAGACCCAGTACTTC
TRBJ2-7,NA,TRBV10-3,TRBD2,CAIRGTSGRSSYEQYF,TGTGCCATCAGGGGGACTAGCGGGAGGAGCTCCTACGAGCAGTACTTC
TRBJ2-7,once,TRBV19,NA,CASSSTPGREQYF,TGTGCCAGTAGTTCGACTCCGGGGAGGGAGCAGTACTTC